This TCR beta chain appears in the sequencing data of a study of blood T cell repertoires in COVID-19. Study as a whole: Samples representing acute and convalescent COVID-19 were sourced from the United States, Italy and Spain.

Generated by immunoSEQ multiplex PCR, the TCRdb table keeps only in-frame clones and is missing some. The sample contains some 260,000 clones, around 82% of which appear only once. This clone was counted once. This sequence originates from a woman older than 75 with active or convalescent COVID-19. The sequenced sample was peripheral blood.

This CDR3 reads CASSKEGQGATEAFF. The CDR3 nucleotides are TGTGCCAGCAGTAAAGAGGGACAGGGAGCCACTGAAGCTTTCTTT. The chain employs TRBV2 and TRBJ1-1; 9 bases agree with TRBD1. The CDR3 extends over 15 amino acids. CDR1 is SNHLY, CDR2 FYNNEI, per germline. V was clipped by 5 bases and J by 4 bases; unmatched bases: 8.